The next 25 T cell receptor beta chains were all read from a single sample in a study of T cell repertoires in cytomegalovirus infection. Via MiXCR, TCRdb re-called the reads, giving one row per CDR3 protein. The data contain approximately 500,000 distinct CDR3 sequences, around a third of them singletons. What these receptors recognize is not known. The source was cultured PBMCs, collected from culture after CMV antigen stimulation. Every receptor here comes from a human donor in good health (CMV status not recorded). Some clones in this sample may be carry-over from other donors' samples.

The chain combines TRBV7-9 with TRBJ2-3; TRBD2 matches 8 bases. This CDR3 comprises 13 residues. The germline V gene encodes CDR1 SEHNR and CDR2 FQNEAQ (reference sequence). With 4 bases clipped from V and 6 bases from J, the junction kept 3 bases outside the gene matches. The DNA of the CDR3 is TGTGCCAGCAGCTCGAGCGGGAGCGATACGCAGTATTTT. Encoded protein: CASSSSGSDTQYF.

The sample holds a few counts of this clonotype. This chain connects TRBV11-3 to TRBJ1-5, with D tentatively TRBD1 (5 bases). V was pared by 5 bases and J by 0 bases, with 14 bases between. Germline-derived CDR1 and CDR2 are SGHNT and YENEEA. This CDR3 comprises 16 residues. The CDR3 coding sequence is TGTGCCAGCAGCCCAGCGGACACCAATAGCAATCAGCCCCAGCATTTT. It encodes CASSPADTNSNQPQHF.

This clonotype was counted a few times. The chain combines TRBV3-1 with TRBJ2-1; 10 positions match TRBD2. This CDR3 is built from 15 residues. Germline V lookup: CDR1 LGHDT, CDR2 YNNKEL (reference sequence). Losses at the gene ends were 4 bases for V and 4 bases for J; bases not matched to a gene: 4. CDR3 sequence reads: CASSRGTSAYNEQFF. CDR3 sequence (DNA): TGTGCCAGCAGCCGTGGGACTAGCGCGTACAATGAGCAGTTCTTC.

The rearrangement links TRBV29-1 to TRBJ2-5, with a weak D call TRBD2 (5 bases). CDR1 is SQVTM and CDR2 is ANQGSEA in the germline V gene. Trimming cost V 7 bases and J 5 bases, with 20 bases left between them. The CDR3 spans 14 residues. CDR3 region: CSARREHPGETQYF. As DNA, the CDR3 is TGCAGCGCTCGAAGGGAGCACCCGGGGGAGACCCAGTACTTC.

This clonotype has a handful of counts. For the CDR3, the DNA is TGCGCCAGCAGCCAGGACAGGGCTGGTGAAGCTTTCTTT. The encoded protein is CASSQDRAGEAFF. The gene calls are TRBV4-3 and TRBJ1-1; TRBD1 agrees at 8 bases. Germline lookup yields CDR1 LGHNA and CDR2 YSLEER. The V and J ends lost 3 bases and 7 bases, in that order; junction bases with no gene match: 4. The CDR3 length is 13 residues.

Here the CDR3 reads CASSLEGALGTGELFF. In DNA, the CDR3 is TGTGCCAGCAGTTTAGAGGGGGCGCTCGGGACCGGGGAGCTGTTTTTT. The chain is built from TRBV12-3 or TRBV12-4 and TRBJ2-2; TRBD1 matches 7 bases. With V trimmed by 1 base and J by 5 bases, 7 bases remained unmatched. The CDR3 has 16 residues.

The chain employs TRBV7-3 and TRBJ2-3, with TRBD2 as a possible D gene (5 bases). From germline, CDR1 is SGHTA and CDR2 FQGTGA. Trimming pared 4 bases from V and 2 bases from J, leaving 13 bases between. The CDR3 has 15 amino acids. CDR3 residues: CASSYGSPHTDTQYF. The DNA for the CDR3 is TGTGCCAGCAGCTATGGGAGCCCCCACACAGATACGCAGTATTTT.

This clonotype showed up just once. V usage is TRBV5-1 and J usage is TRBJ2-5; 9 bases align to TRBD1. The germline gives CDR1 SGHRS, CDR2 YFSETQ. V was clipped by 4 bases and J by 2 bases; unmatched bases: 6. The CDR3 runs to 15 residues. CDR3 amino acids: CASSQGTGWQETQYF. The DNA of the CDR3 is TGCGCCAGCAGCCAGGGGACAGGGTGGCAAGAGACCCAGTACTTC.

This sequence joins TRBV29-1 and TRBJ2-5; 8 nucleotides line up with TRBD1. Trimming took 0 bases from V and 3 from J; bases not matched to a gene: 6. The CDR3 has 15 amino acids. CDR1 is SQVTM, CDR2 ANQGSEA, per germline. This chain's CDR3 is CSVEDRQGQKETQYF. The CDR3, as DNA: TGCAGCGTTGAAGATCGACAGGGGCAAAAAGAGACCCAGTACTTC.

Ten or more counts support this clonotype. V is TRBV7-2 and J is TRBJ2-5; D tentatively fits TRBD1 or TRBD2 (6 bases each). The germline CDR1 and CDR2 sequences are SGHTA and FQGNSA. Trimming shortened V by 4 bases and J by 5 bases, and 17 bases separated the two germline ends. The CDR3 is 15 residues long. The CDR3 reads CASSWRLGGAETQYF. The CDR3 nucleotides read TGTGCCAGCAGCTGGAGACTAGGGGGTGCGGAGACCCAGTACTTC. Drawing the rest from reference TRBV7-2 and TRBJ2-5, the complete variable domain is GAGVSQSPSNKVTEKGKDVELRCDPISGHTALYWYRQSLGQGLEFLIYFQGNSAPDKSGLPSDRFSAERTGGSVSTLTIQRTQQEDSAVYLCASSWRLGGAETQYFGPGTRLLVL.

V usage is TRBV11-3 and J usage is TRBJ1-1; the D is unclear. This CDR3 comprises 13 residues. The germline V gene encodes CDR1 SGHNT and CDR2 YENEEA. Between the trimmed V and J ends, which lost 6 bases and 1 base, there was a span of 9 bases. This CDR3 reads CASSRTENTEAFF. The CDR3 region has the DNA TGTGCCAGCAGTCGAACAGAGAACACTGAAGCTTTCTTT. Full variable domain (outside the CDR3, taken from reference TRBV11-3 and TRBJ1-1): EAGVVQSPRYKIIEKKQPVAFWCNPISGHNTLYWYLQNLGQGPELLIRYENEEAVDDSQLPKDRFSAERLKGVDSTLKIQPAELGDSAVYLCASSRTENTEAFFGQGTRLTVV.

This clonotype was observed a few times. The CDR3: CASSFGLGTEAFF. The CDR3 region has the DNA TGTGCCAGCAGTTTTGGGCTGGGCACTGAAGCTTTCTTT. The gene calls are TRBV12-3 or TRBV12-4 and TRBJ1-1; D gene ambiguous. V was trimmed by 3 bases and J by 4 bases, leaving 9 bases between them. The CDR3 runs 13 residues.

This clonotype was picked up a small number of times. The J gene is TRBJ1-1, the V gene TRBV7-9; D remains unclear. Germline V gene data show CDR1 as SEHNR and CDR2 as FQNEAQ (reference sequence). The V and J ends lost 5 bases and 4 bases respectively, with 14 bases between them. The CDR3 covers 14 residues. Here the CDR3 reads CASSPRGKGTEAFF. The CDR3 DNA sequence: TGTGCCAGCAGCCCTCGTGGAAAAGGCACTGAAGCTTTCTTT.

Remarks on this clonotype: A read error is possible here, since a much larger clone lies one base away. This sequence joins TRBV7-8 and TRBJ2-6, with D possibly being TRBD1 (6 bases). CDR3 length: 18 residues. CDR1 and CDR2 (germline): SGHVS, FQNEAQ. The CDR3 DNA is TGTGCCAGCAGCGCATATGGTACAGGGATCTCTGGGGCCTACGTCCTGACTTTC. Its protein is CASSAYGTGISGAYVLTF.

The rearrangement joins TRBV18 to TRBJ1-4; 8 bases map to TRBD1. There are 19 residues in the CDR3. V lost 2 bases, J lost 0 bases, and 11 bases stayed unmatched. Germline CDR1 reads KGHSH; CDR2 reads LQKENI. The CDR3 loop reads CASSPGQGRFGATNEKLFF. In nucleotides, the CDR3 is TGTGCCAGCTCACCAGGACAGGGAAGGTTCGGTGCAACTAATGAAAAACTGTTTTTT.

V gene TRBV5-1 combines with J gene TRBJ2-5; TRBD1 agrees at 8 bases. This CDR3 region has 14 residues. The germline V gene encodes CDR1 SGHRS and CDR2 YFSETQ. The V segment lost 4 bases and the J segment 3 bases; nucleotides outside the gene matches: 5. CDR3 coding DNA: TGCGCCAGCAGCCCGGGACAGGTCAAAGAGACCCAGTACTTC. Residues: CASSPGQVKETQYF.

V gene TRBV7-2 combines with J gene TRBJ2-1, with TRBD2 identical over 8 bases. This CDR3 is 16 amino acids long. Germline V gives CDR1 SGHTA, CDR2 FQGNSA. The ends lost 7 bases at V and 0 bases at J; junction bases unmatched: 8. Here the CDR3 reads CASNGGGRSSYNEQFF. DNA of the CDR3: TGTGCCAGCAACGGGGGGGGGAGGAGCTCCTACAATGAGCAGTTCTTC.

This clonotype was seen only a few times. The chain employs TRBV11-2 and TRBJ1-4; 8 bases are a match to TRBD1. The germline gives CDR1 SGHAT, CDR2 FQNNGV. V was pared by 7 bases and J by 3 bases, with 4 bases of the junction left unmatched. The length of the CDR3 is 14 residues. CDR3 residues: CASTVDRANEKLFF. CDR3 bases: TGTGCCAGCACCGTGGACAGGGCTAATGAAAAACTGTTTTTT.

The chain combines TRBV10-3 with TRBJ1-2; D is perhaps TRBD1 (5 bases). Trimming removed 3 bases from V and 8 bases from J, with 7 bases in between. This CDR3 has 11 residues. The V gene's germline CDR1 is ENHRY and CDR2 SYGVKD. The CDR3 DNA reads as TGTGCCATCAGTGATGGGGGGGGCTACACCTTC. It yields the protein CAISDGGGYTF.

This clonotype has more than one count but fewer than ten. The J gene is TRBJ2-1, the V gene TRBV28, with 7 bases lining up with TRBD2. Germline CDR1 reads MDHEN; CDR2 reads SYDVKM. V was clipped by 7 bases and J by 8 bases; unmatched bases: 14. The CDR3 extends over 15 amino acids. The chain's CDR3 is CASTSLLAGSHEQFF. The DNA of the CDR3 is TGTGCCAGCACATCCCTCTTAGCGGGTTCTCATGAGCAGTTCTTC.

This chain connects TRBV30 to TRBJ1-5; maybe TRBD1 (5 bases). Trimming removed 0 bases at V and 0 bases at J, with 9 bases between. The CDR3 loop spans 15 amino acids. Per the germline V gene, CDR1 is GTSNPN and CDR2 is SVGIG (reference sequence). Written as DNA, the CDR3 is TGTGCCTGGAGTGTCGGGGCTTTTAGCAATCAGCCCCAGCATTTT. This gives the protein CAWSVGAFSNQPQHF.

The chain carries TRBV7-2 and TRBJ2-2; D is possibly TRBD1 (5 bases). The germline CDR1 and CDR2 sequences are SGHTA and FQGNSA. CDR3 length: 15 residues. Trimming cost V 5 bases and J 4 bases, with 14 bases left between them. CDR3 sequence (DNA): TGTGCCAGCAGCCCTAGGGGCGTCGGCACCGGGGAGCTGTTTTTT. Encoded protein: CASSPRGVGTGELFF. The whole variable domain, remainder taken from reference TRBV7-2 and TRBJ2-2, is GAGVSQSPSNKVTEKGKDVELRCDPISGHTALYWYRQSLGQGLEFLIYFQGNSAPDKSGLPSDRFSAERTGGSVSTLTIQRTQQEDSAVYLCASSPRGVGTGELFFGEGSRLTVL.

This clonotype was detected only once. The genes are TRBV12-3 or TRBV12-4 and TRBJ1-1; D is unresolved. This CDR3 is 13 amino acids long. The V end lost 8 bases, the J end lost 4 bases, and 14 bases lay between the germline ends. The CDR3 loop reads CASRPTVSTEAFF. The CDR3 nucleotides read TGTGCCAGCCGACCCACCGTGAGCACTGAAGCTTTCTTT.

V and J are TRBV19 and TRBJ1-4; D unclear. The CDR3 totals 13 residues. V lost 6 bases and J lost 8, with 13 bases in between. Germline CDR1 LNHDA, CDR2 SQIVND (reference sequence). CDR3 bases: TGTGCCAGTAGCCCCCGGTGGGCGGAAAAACTGTTTTTT. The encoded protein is CASSPRWAEKLFF. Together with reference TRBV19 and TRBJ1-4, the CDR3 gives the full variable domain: DGGITQSPKYLFRKEGQNVTLSCEQNLNHDAMYWYRQDPGQGLRLIYYSQIVNDFQKGDIAEGYSVSREKKESFPLTVTSAQKNPTAFYLCASSPRWAEKLFFGSGTQLSVL.

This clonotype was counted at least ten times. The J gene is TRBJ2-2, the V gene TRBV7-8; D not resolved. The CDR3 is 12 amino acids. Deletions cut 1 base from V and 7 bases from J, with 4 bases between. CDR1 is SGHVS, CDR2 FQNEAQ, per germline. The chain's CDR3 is CASSLESGELFF. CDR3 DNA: TGTGCCAGCAGCTTAGAGAGCGGGGAGCTGTTTTTT.